This T cell receptor (beta chain) emerged from a study of blood T cell repertoires in COVID-19 (dated by TCRdb to 2018 to 2020). About the study as a whole: Samples from collaborators originated in the United States, Italy and Spain and spanned both the acute and convalescent phases of COVID-19. The material from the prospective study consisted of cDNA or gDNA derived from T cells, B-cell-depleted T cells, or PBMCs. The dataset comprised deeply sampled blood TCRbeta repertoires from subjects exposed to, actively infected with, or recovered from COVID-19. A freely available public database, intended as a resource for researchers studying the immune response to SARS-CoV-2, is where the repertoires were released. The samples were drawn from two sources: the first 160 participants of the ongoing ImmuneRACE study, and fewer than 1,500 subjects contributed by 6 global collaborators. A de-identified subject ID, COVID-19 status, age in years and sex were almost always included in the sample metadata. HLA class I and class II types, where available, came from metadata supplied by the sample provider rather than from assay-based typing.

The germline V gene (reference sequence) specifies SEHNR as CDR1 and FQNEAQ as CDR2. A distance of 15 bases separates the germline ends of V and J, which lose 7 bases and 0 bases respectively. The CDR3 contains 15 residues, cysteine and phenylalanine counted. Of all the DNA, just the CDR3 is kept, 45 bases in frame from base 1. The investigation overall reported the following: The quantity of clinical and demographic metadata differed by source and by participant and was supplied without curation.

Collaborating institutions collected whole blood in K2EDTA tubes following their own protocols. For TCRbeta analysis, collaborators shipped samples in one of three forms: frozen whole blood, isolated PBMCs, or DNA extracted from either of those sample types. Details on this clone: The clone's antigen remains unknown. Base qualities are not at hand, and no much larger clone is one base apart.

The immunoSEQ Assay, a bias-controlled multiplex PCR, was used to amplify TCRbeta CDR3 regions from genomic DNA. Processing in the source paper ran as follows. Nucleated cell counts per sample were estimated from amplification of reference gene primers within the assay. Sequence reads were collapsed and filtered to measure the absolute abundance of every unique TCRbeta CDR3 rearrangement. Productive Simpson clonality was computed per sample as the square root of Simpson's diversity index over productive rearrangements. Here the immuneACCESS table is served through TCRdb, limited to in-frame sequences with V and J called. Missing clones are a known gap in these copies; in checked studies unresolved V genes cover under half, and the rest lacks a known reason. Clone size and the V and J calls come from that table; the DNA yielded D and trimming. The sample has some 150,000 clones on record, just over 85% of them singletons. The ten largest clones capture under 3.5% of the sample.

Sequencing used peripheral blood. The sequence derives from a man aged 65-85 years with acute or convalescent COVID-19. The chain was built from TRBV7-9 and TRBJ1-2; TRBD1 is a weak D gene call, 5 bases matching. The sequenced DNA: TGTGCCAGCACCTTGAGGGGACTCTCTAACTATGGCTACACCTTC. Its protein product is CASTLRGLSNYGYTF.